This T cell receptor beta chain was observed in a study of shared clonotypes between healthy human individuals. To note about this clone: What it binds is not known.

Trimming removed 3 bases at V and 9 bases at J, with 12 bases between. The CDR3 length is 14 residues. CDR1 and CDR2 from the germline V gene are SEHNR and FQNEAQ (reference sequence). Genomic DNA from each subset was divided evenly over several immunoSEQ plates. About 30,000 T cell genomes, or approximately 300 ng DNA, went into unsorted PBMC replicate PCRs. Assay used: immunoSEQ multiplex PCR; TCRdb lists only in-frame clones, some missing. This table has about 480,000 clones, less than 85% appearing once. Whole-study results and caveats: Clonotype sharing across donors was expected to vary with sequencing depth.

Extraction of genomic DNA in unsorted samples used approximately 96 million PBMCs. Sequenced: PBMCs. This TCR was recovered from a woman between 35 and 50 years old in good health. Some clones in this sample may be carry-over from other donors' samples. The gene calls are TRBV7-9 and TRBJ1-6; D gene ambiguous. CDR3 DNA: TGTGCCAGCAGCTTTGGATCAGGAGGTTCACCCCTCCACTTT. This translates into CASSFGSGGSPLHF.